A single sample is the source of the 15 T cell receptor beta chains below, sequenced in a study of Siglec-9 on CD8 T cells in melanoma. Produced via immunoSEQ multiplex PCR; TCRdb's table is partial and in-frame only. The sample has about 30,000 clones, roughly 80% seen once. The sample was Siglec-9- CD8+ T cells sorted from blood. The origin of the receptors is a human donor in good health.

This clone has just a few counts. The chain employs TRBV19 and TRBJ1-1, with unresolved D. The V end lost 2 bases, the J end lost 3 bases, and 13 bases lay between the germline ends. The CDR3 has 15 residues. Germline loops: CDR1 LNHDA, CDR2 SQIVND (reference sequence). The CDR3 region is CASSISGQRDTEAFF. The CDR3 bases are TGTGCCAGTAGTATATCTGGCCAACGCGACACTGAAGCTTTCTTT.

This clone was counted between two and nine times. This chain connects TRBV7-9 to TRBJ1-1; D possibly corresponds to TRBD1 (5 bases). The V end lost 5 bases, the J end lost 3 bases, and 10 bases lay between the germline ends. The CDR3 has 13 amino acids. The germline CDR1 and CDR2 sequences are SEHNR and FQNEAQ (reference sequence). CDR3 coding DNA: TGTGCCAGCAGCCACGGGGGGTACACTGAAGCTTTCTTT. Translated, it gives CASSHGGYTEAFF.

J is TRBJ1-4 and V is TRBV9; a possible D gene is TRBD1 (5 bases). Germline V CDR1 and CDR2: SGDLS, YYNGEE. The CDR3 runs 15 residues. The germline V and J ends were trimmed by 0 bases and 7 bases, with 13 bases remaining between them. The chain's CDR3 is CASSVDGHRSEKLFF. The CDR3 nucleotides are TGTGCCAGCAGCGTAGATGGGCACAGGAGTGAAAAACTGTTTTTT.

The chain links TRBV7-7 to TRBJ2-3, with D unclear. V was cut by 1 base and J by 2 bases, with 7 bases left in between. The CDR3 extends over 14 amino acids. The germline gives CDR1 SSHAT, CDR2 FNYEAQ (reference sequence). This CDR3 reads CASSLGGNTDTQYF. CDR3 nucleotide sequence: TGTGCCAGCAGCTTAGGGGGTAACACAGATACGCAGTATTTT.

The V gene is TRBV2, the J gene TRBJ2-7; perhaps TRBD2 as D (6 bases). The ends were cut back, 4 bases at V and 0 bases at J, with 10 bases in the middle. The CDR3 is 14 amino acids. Germline CDR1 is SNHLY and CDR2 is FYNNEI. CDR3 protein: CASSVSGTSYEQYV. CDR3 bases: TGTGCCAGCAGTGTTAGCGGCACCTCCTACGAGCAGTACGTC.

The chain couples TRBV9 to TRBJ1-2, with D unresolved. Germline CDR1 is SGDLS and CDR2 is YYNGEE. There are 15 residues in the CDR3. V was trimmed by 4 bases and J by 3 bases, leaving 16 bases between them. The CDR3 sequence: CASSPEETEDYGYTF. In DNA, the CDR3 is TGTGCCAGCAGCCCTGAGGAAACAGAGGACTATGGCTACACCTTC.

CDR3 DNA: TGTGCCAGCAGCGGGATAGGCAGGACCCAGTACTTC. Translating gives CASSGIGRTQYF. The J gene is TRBJ2-5, the V gene TRBV7-6; D is unclear. Germline CDR1 SGHVS, CDR2 FNYEAQ. The CDR3 is 12 residues long. V lost 5 bases and J lost 7, with 11 bases in between.

The genes are TRBV7-9 and TRBJ2-7; 8 bases agree with TRBD2. Unmatched junction bases numbered 7, after V lost 1 base and J lost 2 bases. This CDR3 has 16 amino acids. The germline V gene encodes CDR1 SEHNR and CDR2 FQNEAQ (reference sequence). Written as DNA, the CDR3 is TGTGCCAGCAGCTTAGAGGGCGGGGGGCTGACCTACGAGCAGTACTTC. Protein product: CASSLEGGGLTYEQYF. Variable domain in full (rest from reference TRBV7-9 and TRBJ2-7): DTGVSQNPRHKITKRGQNVTFRCDPISEHNRLYWYRQTLGQGPEFLTYFQNEAQLEKSRLLSDRFSAERPKGSFSTLEIQRTEQGDSAMYLCASSLEGGGLTYEQYFGPGTRLTVT.

V usage is TRBV27 and J usage is TRBJ2-5; D is unclear. The germline V gene encodes CDR1 MNHEY and CDR2 SMNVEV (reference sequence). V was clipped by 5 bases and J by 2 bases, with 3 bases between them. The CDR3 is 11 amino acids. DNA of the CDR3: TGTGCCAGCAGTACTCAAGAGACCCAGTACTTC. Encoded protein: CASSTQETQYF.

The CDR3 here is CASGAGVGGNYNEQFF. CDR3 nucleotides: TGCGCCAGCGGCGCGGGGGTCGGGGGGAACTACAATGAGCAGTTCTTC. The chain combines TRBV5-1 with TRBJ2-1; 7 positions agree with TRBD2. The V gene's germline CDR1 is SGHRS and CDR2 YFSETQ. The CDR3 has 16 residues. V lost 7 bases, J lost 3 bases, and 13 bases stayed unmatched.

This clone was observed a handful of times. This chain joins TRBV19 and TRBJ1-5; perhaps TRBD1 as D (6 bases). Deletions cut 6 bases from V and 0 bases from J, with 12 bases between. CDR3 length equals 15 residues. Germline CDR1 and CDR2: LNHDA and SQIVND (reference sequence). CDR3 coding DNA: TGTGCCAGTAGCCCAGGGGCCCGTAGCAATCAGCCCCAGCATTTT. Amino acid sequence: CASSPGARSNQPQHF.

The chain links TRBV6-6 to TRBJ2-5; perhaps D is TRBD1 or TRBD2 (5 bases each). This CDR3 has 16 amino acids. From germline, CDR1 is MNHNY and CDR2 SVGAGI (reference sequence). V was trimmed by 2 bases and J by 0 bases, leaving 13 bases between them. The CDR3 loop is CASSYGASPYQETQYF. The CDR3 bases are TGTGCCAGCAGTTACGGGGCTAGCCCGTACCAAGAGACCCAGTACTTC.

J is TRBJ1-2 and V is TRBV29-1; maybe TRBD1 (5 bases). CDR1 is SQVTM and CDR2 is ANQGSEA in the germline V gene. The CDR3 runs to 16 residues. The V gene lost 0 bases and the J gene lost 2 bases, with 16 bases spanning the gap. In nucleotides, the CDR3 is TGCAGCGTTGAAGATCAAAGGGCAGGGAAGAACTATGGCTACACCTTC. It specifies CSVEDQRAGKNYGYTF.

This chain uses TRBV15 with TRBJ2-3; the D call may be TRBD1 or TRBD2 (5 bases each). V lost 0 bases to trimming and J lost 8 bases, with 12 bases between them. The germline V gene has CDR1 LNHNV and CDR2 YYDKDF (reference sequence). This CDR3 has 14 residues. The DNA for the CDR3 is TGTGCCACCAGCAGAGACAGGGAGAGGGGTACGCAGTATTTT. It yields the protein CATSRDRERGTQYF.

This clone was counted between two and nine times. The chain couples TRBV5-4 to TRBJ1-5; a weak D match, TRBD1 (6 bases). With 0 bases removed from V and 3 bases from J, the gap between germline ends came to 10 bases. Germline lookup yields CDR1 SGHNT and CDR2 YYREEE (reference sequence). There are 15 residues in the CDR3. The CDR3 DNA reads as TGTGCCAGCAGCTTGGGGGGGGCCCCCAATCAGCCCCAGCATTTT. Translating it yields CASSLGGAPNQPQHF.